This TCR beta chain was captured in a study of T cell clonality in common variable immunodeficiency. Study-wide results and caveats: CVID subjects shared fewer TCRbeta clones than healthy controls did.

Trimming stripped 5 bases from V and 2 bases from J, with 15 bases between. The length of the CDR3 is 15 residues. CDR1 and CDR2 from the germline V gene are SGHVS and FQNEAQ. This clone was observed at least ten times. Antigen unknown. The read terminates 3 residues ahead of where the CDR3 ends, so the germline J gene completes it. Sequencing input was equivalent genomic DNA from CVID and controls. The protocol was immunoSEQ multiplex PCR, while the TCRdb copy is restricted to in-frame clones and leaves out a portion. The sample shows around 81,000 clones, none of them appearing just once. The V gene is TRBV7-8, the J gene TRBJ2-5; TRBD1 is a possible D gene (5 bases). The sequenced sample consisted of peripheral blood mononuclear cells. The receptor was isolated from a person aged 18-70 years in good health. CDR3 loop: CASSLGQGEQETQYF. CDR3 bases read: TGTGCCAGCAGCCTCGGGCAGGGTGAACAAGAGACC.